This TCR beta chain originates from a study of blood T cells in healthy people across ages. The study, taken as a whole, reports: Expanded clonotype shifts may have been confounded, as the donors had an unknown CMV status.

Germline V gene lookup returns CDR1 KGHSH and CDR2 LQKENI. V was pared by 4 bases and J by 0 bases, with 12 bases between. The CDR3 covers 15 residues. Comments on this clonotype: What it binds is unknown.

It was with a sample-barcoded 5' primer and a J-beta primer mix that a second PCR of about 6 to 11 cycles was run. TCRdb used MiXCR to reprocess the 5' RACE reads, holding one entry per CDR3 protein. The data contain about 560,000 distinct CDR3 sequences, roughly a quarter of them singletons. Total RNA was isolated from each sample in quantities of at least 6 micrograms. The data were also submitted as part of a second study, on T cells of mothers and their children.

The sequence came from a boy aged 2 to 9 in good health. The sample was blood. The rearrangement links TRBV18 to TRBJ1-2; D is possibly TRBD1 (6 bases). The chain's CDR3 is CASSLREGANYGYTF. The CDR3 DNA reads TGTGCCAGCTCACTAAGAGAGGGGGCTAACTATGGCTACACCTTC.